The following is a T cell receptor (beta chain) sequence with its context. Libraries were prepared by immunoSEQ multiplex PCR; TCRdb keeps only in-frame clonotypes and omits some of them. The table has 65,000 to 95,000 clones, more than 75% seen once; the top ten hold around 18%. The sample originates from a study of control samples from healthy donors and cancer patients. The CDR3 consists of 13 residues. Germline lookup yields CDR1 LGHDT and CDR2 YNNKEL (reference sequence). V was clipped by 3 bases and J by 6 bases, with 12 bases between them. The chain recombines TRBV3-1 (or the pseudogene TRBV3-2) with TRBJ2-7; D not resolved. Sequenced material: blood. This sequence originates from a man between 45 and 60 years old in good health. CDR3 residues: CASSHRPELEQYF. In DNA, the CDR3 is TGTGCCAGCAGCCATAGGCCGGAGCTCGAGCAGTACTTC.